This TCR beta chain was retrieved from a study of human T cells and chemical hapten exposure. Overall study findings and caveats: DPC sensitization did not alter TCRs above 1 in 1000 frequency.

Notes on this clonotype: The antigen is undetermined.

The CDR3 loop spans 14 amino acids. Trimming took 1 base from V and 7 from J, leaving 10 bases between them. CDR1 and CDR2 (germline): SGHTA, FQGNSA. The study's library attached unique molecular identifiers to single cDNA molecules. Source study methods: TCRs per sample had a median of about 100,000 and ranged from about 23,224 to 700,000. TCRdb passed the 5' RACE reads through MiXCR, listing each CDR3 protein once. The V and J calls follow TCRdb's processing rather than the paper's. The table includes around 82,000 distinct CDR3 sequences, approximately 7.7% detected once. Total RNA came from unfractionated whole blood.

This TCR came from a male donor in good health. The chain uses TRBV7-2 and TRBJ2-2; D unresolved. The CDR3 is CASSLEAGIGELFF. CDR3 DNA: TGTGCCAGCAGCTTAGAGGCAGGAATCGGGGAGCTGTTTTTT.